These T cell receptor beta chains were read from a single sample in a study of T cells after yellow fever vaccination. TCRdb re-derived calls from the 5' RACE reads in MiXCR, one entry per CDR3 protein. The table lists some 290,000 distinct CDR3 sequences, roughly 10% of them singletons. The specimen comprised CD4+ T cells sorted from PBMCs, sampled 45 days after the yellow fever booster vaccination. These receptors were obtained from a man aged 18 to 30 who received the YFV17D yellow fever vaccine. Both conserved end residues are part of each CDR3. Each record gives: D gene, J gene, V gene, clone size, CDR3 DNA, CDR3 protein. A D gene is named only where the DNA matches it firmly. Clone sizes are given selectively: once, few, many, or a class where the clone is expanded.

d_gene: -
j_gene: TRBJ2-2
v_gene: TRBV7-2
abundance: -
CDR3nt: TGTGCCAGCAGCTTAGCCTTCTTCATGGGGCACACCGGGGAGCTGTTTTTT
CDR3aa: CASSLAFFMGHTGELFF

d_gene: -
j_gene: TRBJ2-2
v_gene: TRBV7-2
abundance: few
CDR3nt: TGTGCCAGCAGCTTCTTGGGAAATGGGGAGCTGTTTTTT
CDR3aa: CASSFLGNGELFF

d_gene: TRBD1
j_gene: TRBJ1-1
v_gene: TRBV5-1
abundance: few
CDR3nt: TGCGCCAGCAGCTTAACAGGGGGCATGGACACTGAAGCTTTCTTT
CDR3aa: CASSLTGGMDTEAFF

d_gene: TRBD2
j_gene: TRBJ2-5
v_gene: TRBV28
abundance: few
CDR3nt: TGTGCCAGCAGTTCCTTGAGGCGACTAGCCCCAGGGACCCAGTACTTC
CDR3aa: CASSSLRRLAPGTQYF

d_gene: -
j_gene: TRBJ2-3
v_gene: TRBV20-1
abundance: many
CDR3nt: TGCAGTGCTCCCCGGGGGCTTGGGGATACGCAGTATTTT
CDR3aa: CSAPRGLGDTQYF

d_gene: -
j_gene: TRBJ1-2
v_gene: TRBV6-5
abundance: many
CDR3nt: TGTGCCAGCAGTCGGACACAAAGGGACTACACCTTC
CDR3aa: CASSRTQRDYTF

d_gene: -
j_gene: TRBJ1-5
v_gene: TRBV30
abundance: -
CDR3nt: TGTTCCTACCGGGACGGACGAGCCCAGCATTTT
CDR3aa: CSYRDGRAQHF

d_gene: -
j_gene: TRBJ2-5
v_gene: TRBV6-6
abundance: -
CDR3nt: TGTGCCAGCAGCCCATTGTCGTACCAAGAGACCCAGTACTTC
CDR3aa: CASSPLSYQETQYF

d_gene: -
j_gene: TRBJ2-1
v_gene: TRBV19
abundance: few
CDR3nt: TGTGCCAGTAGTATAGATAGGGGGGGTCACTACAATGAGCAGTTCTTC
CDR3aa: CASSIDRGGHYNEQFF

d_gene: -
j_gene: TRBJ1-5
v_gene: TRBV5-1
abundance: -
CDR3nt: TGCGCCAGCAGCTTGTTACTGGGGGTAGATCAGCCCCAGCATTTT
CDR3aa: CASSLLLGVDQPQHF

d_gene: -
j_gene: TRBJ2-6
v_gene: TRBV7-3
abundance: -
CDR3nt: TGTGCCAGCAGCGCAAGAGTGACGGCCAACGTCCTGACTTTC
CDR3aa: CASSARVTANVLTF

d_gene: TRBD1
j_gene: TRBJ2-3
v_gene: TRBV9
abundance: few
CDR3nt: TGTGCCAGCAGCGCCAGGGGGTCGACAGATACGCAGTATTTT
CDR3aa: CASSARGSTDTQYF

d_gene: -
j_gene: TRBJ1-4
v_gene: TRBV5-1
abundance: -
CDR3nt: TGCGCCAGCAGCTTCTTGGGTCAGGGCCTCGAAAAACTGTTTTTT
CDR3aa: CASSFLGQGLEKLFF

d_gene: TRBD1
j_gene: TRBJ1-1
v_gene: TRBV7-9
abundance: many
CDR3nt: TGTGCCAGCAGACCCGGACAGGAAGGTGAAGCTTTCTTT
CDR3aa: CASRPGQEGEAFF

d_gene: -
j_gene: TRBJ1-1
v_gene: TRBV20-1
abundance: many
CDR3nt: TGCAGTGCTAGAGATCCGAGGGAGAACACTGAAGCTTTCTTT
CDR3aa: CSARDPRENTEAFF

d_gene: -
j_gene: TRBJ2-2
v_gene: TRBV7-2
abundance: -
CDR3nt: TGTGCCAGCAGCTTACGACTAGTCTACGGGGAGCTGTTTTTT
CDR3aa: CASSLRLVYGELFF

d_gene: -
j_gene: TRBJ2-1
v_gene: TRBV12-3/TRBV12-4
abundance: few
CDR3nt: TGTGCCAGCAGTTTAGGGGACCGCTTCAACAATGAGCAGTTCTTC
CDR3aa: CASSLGDRFNNEQFF

d_gene: -
j_gene: TRBJ2-3
v_gene: TRBV12-3/TRBV12-4
abundance: -
CDR3nt: TGTGCCAGCAGTTTGAGCGGGTTTACAGATACGCAGTATTTT
CDR3aa: CASSLSGFTDTQYF

d_gene: -
j_gene: TRBJ1-2
v_gene: TRBV12-3/TRBV12-4
abundance: few
CDR3nt: TGTGCCAGCAGTCCAGATCCCCTCTATGGCTACACCTTC
CDR3aa: CASSPDPLYGYTF

d_gene: -
j_gene: TRBJ2-3
v_gene: TRBV20-1
abundance: -
CDR3nt: TGCAGTGCTATTAGCGGCCCACGGGCAGATACGCAGTATTTT
CDR3aa: CSAISGPRADTQYF

d_gene: TRBD1
j_gene: TRBJ2-1
v_gene: TRBV12-3/TRBV12-4
abundance: many
CDR3nt: TGTGCCAGCAGTTTAGCGTGGACAGGGTACAATGAGCAGTTCTTC
CDR3aa: CASSLAWTGYNEQFF

d_gene: -
j_gene: TRBJ2-1
v_gene: TRBV7-3
abundance: many
CDR3nt: TGTGCCAGCAGCTTACGGGACGACTCAAAGCAGTTCTTC
CDR3aa: CASSLRDDSKQFF

d_gene: TRBD2
j_gene: TRBJ2-3
v_gene: TRBV5-6
abundance: few
CDR3nt: TGTGCCAGCTTCGTAGCGGGGGCCGCAGATACGCAGTATTTT
CDR3aa: CASFVAGAADTQYF

d_gene: -
j_gene: TRBJ1-1
v_gene: TRBV27
abundance: -
CDR3nt: TGTGCCAGCAGTTTCGGGGCAGGCATGAACACTGAAGCTTTCTTT
CDR3aa: CASSFGAGMNTEAFF

d_gene: TRBD1
j_gene: TRBJ1-1
v_gene: TRBV13
abundance: -
CDR3nt: TGTGCCAGCACCCTAGACAGGGGAGGGGACACTGAAGCTTTCTTT
CDR3aa: CASTLDRGGDTEAFF

d_gene: -
j_gene: TRBJ1-6
v_gene: TRBV27
abundance: -
CDR3nt: TGTGCCAGCGGACCGGCCGCCTCTCGATCACCCCTCCACTTT
CDR3aa: CASGPAASRSPLHF

d_gene: TRBD2
j_gene: TRBJ2-3
v_gene: TRBV12-3/TRBV12-4
abundance: many
CDR3nt: TGTGCCAGCAGTCCCCGGGGGGGTCCCACAGATACGCAGTATTTT
CDR3aa: CASSPRGGPTDTQYF

d_gene: -
j_gene: TRBJ1-2
v_gene: TRBV7-9
abundance: -
CDR3nt: TGTGCCAGCAGCTTAGTTCAGGGCAATGGCTACACCTTC
CDR3aa: CASSLVQGNGYTF

d_gene: -
j_gene: TRBJ1-5
v_gene: TRBV6-5
abundance: -
CDR3nt: TGTGCCAGCAGTTACCTTCGGCCGGGGCCCCAGCATTTT
CDR3aa: CASSYLRPGPQHF

d_gene: -
j_gene: TRBJ2-7
v_gene: TRBV7-2
abundance: -
CDR3nt: TGTGCCAGCAGTTATCACGATTCCTACGAGCAGTACTTC
CDR3aa: CASSYHDSYEQYF

d_gene: TRBD1
j_gene: TRBJ2-1
v_gene: TRBV12-3/TRBV12-4
abundance: -
CDR3nt: TGTGCCAGCAGCCGTCTTTTCGGGACAGGGGTCGGGGATGAGCAGTTCTTC
CDR3aa: CASSRLFGTGVGDEQFF

d_gene: -
j_gene: TRBJ2-3
v_gene: TRBV4-1
abundance: many
CDR3nt: TGCGCCAGCAGCCAAGATCGACTACTCACAGATACGCAGTATTTT
CDR3aa: CASSQDRLLTDTQYF

d_gene: -
j_gene: TRBJ2-2
v_gene: TRBV5-1
abundance: many
CDR3nt: TGCGCCAGCAGCTTGGGACCCAGGGGCGCCGACCGGGAGCTGTTTTTT
CDR3aa: CASSLGPRGADRELFF

d_gene: TRBD1
j_gene: TRBJ1-5
v_gene: TRBV9
abundance: many
CDR3nt: TGTGCCAGCAGCGTAGAAGGGGGCGAGGGTCAGCCCCAGCATTTT
CDR3aa: CASSVEGGEGQPQHF

d_gene: -
j_gene: TRBJ1-5
v_gene: TRBV5-6
abundance: many
CDR3nt: TGTGCCAGCAGCTCGGGTCTTTTAGGGGCCCAGCATTTT
CDR3aa: CASSSGLLGAQHF

d_gene: -
j_gene: TRBJ2-1
v_gene: TRBV28
abundance: few
CDR3nt: TGTGCCAGCAGTGCCTCCGGGACATACACCTACAATGAGCAGTTCTTC
CDR3aa: CASSASGTYTYNEQFF

d_gene: TRBD2
j_gene: TRBJ2-1
v_gene: TRBV9
abundance: -
CDR3nt: TGTGCCAGCAGCTCCCGTACGGAAGGACTAGCGGGGGCCGGCTCCTACAATGAGCAGTTCTTC
CDR3aa: CASSSRTEGLAGAGSYNEQFF

d_gene: -
j_gene: TRBJ1-5
v_gene: TRBV6-5
abundance: few
CDR3nt: TGTGCCAGCAGCCCCGTGATGTCCAATCAGCCCCAGCATTTT
CDR3aa: CASSPVMSNQPQHF

d_gene: -
j_gene: TRBJ1-1
v_gene: TRBV6-5
abundance: -
CDR3nt: TGTGCCAGCAGTTACTCGACATTTCTCAACACTGAAGCTTTCTTT
CDR3aa: CASSYSTFLNTEAFF

d_gene: -
j_gene: TRBJ2-6
v_gene: TRBV11-2
abundance: many
CDR3nt: TGTGCCAGCAGCTCGCCTAGGGTAATCGGGGGCTCTGGGGCCAACGTCCTGACTTTC
CDR3aa: CASSSPRVIGGSGANVLTF

d_gene: TRBD1
j_gene: TRBJ2-5
v_gene: TRBV10-3
abundance: many
CDR3nt: TGTGCCATCAGTGTATGGGACAGGGCCGAGACCCAGTACTTC
CDR3aa: CAISVWDRAETQYF

d_gene: TRBD1
j_gene: TRBJ2-5
v_gene: TRBV20-1
abundance: many
CDR3nt: TGCAGTGCTAGAGACCAGGGGGCCCTTTTTCAAGAGACCCAGTACTTC
CDR3aa: CSARDQGALFQETQYF

d_gene: TRBD2
j_gene: TRBJ2-2
v_gene: TRBV10-1
abundance: many
CDR3nt: TGCGCCAGCAGGCCCGGGGGGGTGAACACCGGGGAGCTGTTTTTT
CDR3aa: CASRPGGVNTGELFF

d_gene: -
j_gene: TRBJ2-5
v_gene: TRBV6-6
abundance: few
CDR3nt: TGTGCCAGCAGCCGCGACTGGGGCCAAGAGACCCAGTACTTC
CDR3aa: CASSRDWGQETQYF

d_gene: -
j_gene: TRBJ2-1
v_gene: TRBV6-5
abundance: -
CDR3nt: TGTGCCAGCAGCCCAGACCAGGGTTTGGGGTACAATGAGCAGTTCTTC
CDR3aa: CASSPDQGLGYNEQFF

d_gene: -
j_gene: TRBJ2-1
v_gene: TRBV4-1
abundance: -
CDR3nt: TGCGCCAGCAGCCGGGTCTATTCGGCGAATGAGCAGTTCTTC
CDR3aa: CASSRVYSANEQFF

d_gene: TRBD2
j_gene: TRBJ2-1
v_gene: TRBV7-6
abundance: many
CDR3nt: TGTGCCAGCAGTTCACTAGCGGGGACTCCCGAGTATGAGCAGTTCTTC
CDR3aa: CASSSLAGTPEYEQFF

d_gene: -
j_gene: TRBJ1-6
v_gene: TRBV4-1
abundance: -
CDR3nt: TGCGCCAGCAGCCAAGATCCACTCTATTCACCCCTCCACTTT
CDR3aa: CASSQDPLYSPLHF

d_gene: -
j_gene: TRBJ1-1
v_gene: TRBV4-2
abundance: -
CDR3nt: TGTGCCAGCAGAGATAACACTGAAGCTTTCTTT
CDR3aa: CASRDNTEAFF

d_gene: TRBD2
j_gene: TRBJ2-5
v_gene: TRBV7-6
abundance: -
CDR3nt: TGTGCCAGCAGCTCAACACTCCTTAGCGGGGGGACCCAGTACTTC
CDR3aa: CASSSTLLSGGTQYF

d_gene: -
j_gene: TRBJ1-1
v_gene: TRBV3-1
abundance: many
CDR3nt: TGTGCCAGCAGCCAAGATCAACTGGCAACTGAAGCTTTCTTT
CDR3aa: CASSQDQLATEAFF

d_gene: TRBD2
j_gene: TRBJ2-3
v_gene: TRBV12-3/TRBV12-4
abundance: many
CDR3nt: TGTGCCAGCAGTTTAGGTGTTGGACTAGCGGGGGACACAGATACGCAGTATTTT
CDR3aa: CASSLGVGLAGDTDTQYF

d_gene: TRBD2
j_gene: TRBJ2-3
v_gene: TRBV4-3
abundance: few
CDR3nt: TGCGCCAGCAGCCCAGACTTAGCGGGAGTTACAGATACGCAGTATTTT
CDR3aa: CASSPDLAGVTDTQYF

d_gene: -
j_gene: TRBJ1-1
v_gene: TRBV6-5
abundance: few
CDR3nt: TGTGCCAGCAGTTACTCGGAGGTCTACACCCCTTTCTTT
CDR3aa: CASSYSEVYTPFF

d_gene: -
j_gene: TRBJ2-7
v_gene: TRBV5-1
abundance: -
CDR3nt: TGCGCCAGCAGCTTGGTACAGGCGACCTACGAGCAGTACTTC
CDR3aa: CASSLVQATYEQYF

d_gene: -
j_gene: TRBJ2-2
v_gene: TRBV10-1
abundance: few
CDR3nt: TGCGCCAGCAGTTTTATGAGGACCGGGGAGCTGTTTTTT
CDR3aa: CASSFMRTGELFF

d_gene: -
j_gene: TRBJ1-2
v_gene: TRBV6-2/TRBV6-3
abundance: -
CDR3nt: TGTGCCAGCAGTTACTCCGTCGTCTATGGCTACACCTTC
CDR3aa: CASSYSVVYGYTF

d_gene: -
j_gene: TRBJ1-2
v_gene: TRBV7-2
abundance: -
CDR3nt: TGTGCCAGCAGCCTAGTCAGGAGTGGCTACACCTTC
CDR3aa: CASSLVRSGYTF

d_gene: -
j_gene: TRBJ2-6
v_gene: TRBV20-1
abundance: few
CDR3nt: TGCAGTGTCGGGACTCCTGGGGCCAACGTCCTGACTTTC
CDR3aa: CSVGTPGANVLTF